This paragraph covers one T cell receptor (beta chain) sequence. Its antigen is currently unknown. The donors were members of the validation cohort, which comprised 90 to 150 subjects and was separate from the first cohort of 666 subjects. Sequencing was performed with immunoSEQ multiplex PCR; in TCRdb, only in-frame clones are kept and a portion is missing. The profile shows 120,000 to 150,000 clones, 80% to 90% of them singletons. The data originate from a study of cytomegalovirus exposure and HLA in healthy donors. Notes on the study in general: It was reported that the classifier diagnosed cytomegalovirus status with high specificity and sensitivity in both the original and validation cohorts. The CMV antigen specificity of a few CMV-associated chains was confirmed through in vitro analysis. Some TCR beta chains (164 of them) were listed as cytomegalovirus-associated.

CDR3 length: 16 residues. Per the germline V gene, CDR1 is SGHTA and CDR2 is FQGNSA. The ends lost 0 bases at V and 8 bases at J; junction bases unmatched: 10. V gene TRBV7-2 combines with J gene TRBJ2-1; TRBD2 matches 7 bases. The TCR originated in a woman in her 30s in good health and CMV-seronegative. Sample: PBMCs. The CDR3 coding sequence is TGTGCCAGCAGCTTAGCAGGCGGGGGAGCTCTTGATGAGCAGTTCTTC. Translated, it gives CASSLAGGGALDEQFF.